A single sample gave rise to the 9 T cell receptor beta chains below, sequenced in a study of cytotoxic CD8 clonotypes in ibrutinib-treated CLL. Libraries were prepared by immunoSEQ multiplex PCR; TCRdb keeps only in-frame clonotypes and omits some of them. Seen here are 150,000 or so clones, about 84% observed once, and the top ten hold around 4.5%. Sequencing was performed on PBMCs, taken after 24 months of ibrutinib treatment. The receptors were sampled from a human donor with chronic lymphocytic leukemia.

As to this clone: No conserved phenylalanine or tryptophan is present at the end of the CDR3, so a read error is the likely explanation. Because the CDR3's place on the DNA is in doubt, the DNA is left out and the CDR3 is given as listed by TCRdb. The chain is built from TRBV30 and TRBJ2-3; the table's D call, TRBD2, was not checked against the DNA. Germline CDR1 GTSNPN, CDR2 SVGIG (reference sequence). Termini included, the CDR3 measures 11 amino acids. CDR3 sequence reads: CAWSVSGGIEL.

A few counts support this clone. The rearrangement links TRBV30 to TRBJ2-2; D is perhaps TRBD1 or TRBD2 (6 bases each). Deletions cut 3 bases from V and 3 bases from J, with 17 bases between. The germline CDR1 and CDR2 sequences are GTSNPN and SVGIG (reference sequence). This CDR3 spans 16 amino acids. CDR3 DNA sequence: TGTGCCTGGAGGAGGGGGAGGACCATAGACACCGGGGAGCTGTTTTTT. As protein: CAWRRGRTIDTGELFF.

V is TRBV9 and J is TRBJ2-7, with D maybe TRBD1 (5 bases). Germline assignment: CDR1 SGDLS and CDR2 YYNGEE. The CDR3 length is 13 residues. V dropped 0 bases and J dropped 4 bases, with 8 bases sitting between them. The CDR3 sequence: CASSVAGQYEQYF. The CDR3 DNA is TGTGCCAGCAGCGTAGCCGGACAATACGAGCAGTACTTC.

The chain uses TRBV30 and TRBJ2-7, with TRBD1 matching over 9 bases. The V gene end was trimmed by 8 bases and the J gene end by 3 bases; junction bases not matched to a gene: 11. Looked up from germline, CDR1 is GTSNPN and CDR2 is SVGIG (reference sequence). The CDR3 is 14 residues long. The CDR3 DNA is TGTGCCATAAGCCGCCGGGACAGGGACTACGAGCAGTACTTC. It encodes CAISRRDRDYEQYF.

This clone was detected once. This rearrangement joins TRBV2 to TRBJ1-2, with unresolved D. Per the germline V gene, CDR1 is SNHLY and CDR2 is FYNNEI. The CDR3 length is 12 residues. The germline V and J ends were trimmed by 6 bases and 3 bases, with 8 bases remaining between them. This CDR3 is CASSRLYYGYTF. In DNA, the CDR3 is TGTGCCAGCAGCCGACTATACTATGGCTACACCTTC.

This chain links TRBV5-1 with TRBJ1-1; D gene unclear. The V gene's germline CDR1 is SGHRS and CDR2 YFSETQ. Trimming cost V 4 bases and J 2 bases, with 9 bases left between them. The CDR3 loop spans 13 amino acids. DNA of the CDR3: TGCGCCAGCAGCCGTGAAGGAAACACTGAAGCTTTCTTT. Encoded protein: CASSREGNTEAFF.

The CDR3 is CASSIGQNNQPQHF. CDR3 sequence (DNA): TGTGCCAGTAGTATCGGACAGAACAATCAGCCCCAGCATTTT. V usage is TRBV19 and J usage is TRBJ1-5, with D perhaps TRBD1 (6 bases). V was clipped by 3 bases and J by 3 bases, with 9 bases between them. The CDR3 runs 14 residues. Germline CDR1 LNHDA, CDR2 SQIVND (reference sequence).

The chain recombines TRBV19 with TRBJ2-7, with a weak D call TRBD1 (6 bases). This CDR3 region has 14 residues. V gave up 4 bases and J gave up 5 bases, with 15 bases separating them. CDR1 is LNHDA and CDR2 is SQIVND in the germline V gene (reference sequence). The CDR3: CASSRADSRDEQYF. The CDR3 DNA reads as TGTGCCAGTAGTAGAGCGGACAGCCGTGACGAGCAGTACTTC.

As regards this clone: This sample includes further DNA sequences coding for the same CDR3. The chain joins TRBV7-3 to TRBJ2-6, with D possibly being TRBD1 (5 bases). V was shortened by 5 bases and J by 2 bases, with 10 bases between the two germline ends. Germline CDR1 is SGHTA and CDR2 is FQGTGA. CDR3 length: 15 residues. The CDR3 region is CASSPQGTGANVLTF. CDR3 sequence (DNA): TGTGCCAGCAGCCCCCAGGGAACTGGGGCCAACGTCCTGACTTTC.